These 6 T cell receptor beta chains share one sample of origin, sequenced in a study of OX40 agonist ivuxolimab in advanced cancers. Data came from immunoSEQ multiplex PCR; TCRdb stores just in-frame clones and leaves some out. The profile covers around 45,000 clones, with roughly four fifths appearing a single time and about 3% taken by the ten largest. The material was CD4+ or CD8+ T cells sorted from blood, obtained in a trial of the OX40 agonist ivuxolimab. The receptors were gathered from an adult with an advanced solid tumor such as melanoma, head and neck, liver or kidney cancer.

The rearrangement links TRBV5-1 to TRBJ1-1; no clear D. The germline V gene has CDR1 SGHRS and CDR2 YFSETQ. Trimming took 0 bases from V and 0 from J, leaving 6 bases between them. The CDR3 is 14 amino acids. CDR3 sequence reads: CASSLGDLNTEAFF. The CDR3 DNA sequence: TGCGCCAGCAGCTTGGGAGATCTGAACACTGAAGCTTTCTTT.

This chain links TRBV6-5 with TRBJ1-5, with TRBD1 matching over 9 bases. CDR1 MNHEY and CDR2 SVGAGI come from the germline V gene. V lost 8 bases, J lost 2 bases, and 7 bases stayed unmatched. This CDR3 comprises 15 residues. CDR3 amino acids: CASDIRDRGNQPQHF. The CDR3 DNA reads as TGTGCCAGCGACATTAGGGACAGGGGCAATCAGCCCCAGCATTTT.

The V and J genes are TRBV28 and TRBJ1-5, with 8 bases fitting TRBD1. Germline assignment: CDR1 MDHEN and CDR2 SYDVKM. The CDR3 loop spans 14 amino acids. With 7 bases clipped from V and 4 bases from J, the junction kept 6 bases outside the gene matches. The CDR3 loop is CASNPTGENQPQHF. For the CDR3, the DNA is TGTGCCAGCAACCCGACAGGGGAGAATCAGCCCCAGCATTTT.

In the case of this clone: Other DNA sequences from this sample encode an identical CDR3 as well. This chain connects TRBV29-1 to TRBJ2-3, with D possibly being TRBD1 (6 bases). V was trimmed by 5 bases and J by 1 base, leaving 7 bases between them. This CDR3 spans 12 amino acids. CDR1 is SQVTM, CDR2 ANQGSEA, per germline. This CDR3 reads CSVSGGTDTQYF. The CDR3 nucleotides are TGCAGCGTTTCAGGGGGCACAGATACGCAGTATTTT.

The genes are TRBV6-6 and TRBJ1-2, with unresolved D. Germline CDR1 reads MNHNY; CDR2 reads SVGAGI (reference sequence). V dropped 2 bases and J dropped 9 bases, with 16 bases sitting between them. The CDR3 loop spans 14 amino acids. The CDR3 here is CASSYRFPRARYTF. DNA for the CDR3: TGTGCCAGCAGTTACCGGTTTCCGCGAGCCCGCTACACCTTC.

CDR3 nucleotides: TGTGCCAGCAGCTTTATATACCAGGGGGGAAACACTGAAGCTTTCTTT. Protein: CASSFIYQGGNTEAFF. The chain has TRBV5-4 and TRBJ1-1; 7 bases match TRBD1. Germline V gives CDR1 SGHNT, CDR2 YYREEE (reference sequence). The CDR3 runs 16 residues. Losses at the gene ends were 2 bases for V and 2 bases for J; bases not matched to a gene: 9.